These 18 T cell receptor beta chains were sequenced from one sample in a study of lymphopenia after photon versus proton radiotherapy. Profiled with immunoSEQ multiplex PCR; TCRdb holds only in-frame clones, not every one. The sample comprises 150,000 or so clones, about nine tenths of which are singletons, and approximately 4.7% rests with the top ten. The specimen comprised peripheral blood, sampled from a patient treated with photon-based radiotherapy. The receptors come from a man aged 50-60 years with gastric cancer.

CDR3 coding DNA: TGTGCCTGGAGTTCGGGGAAGCAAGAGACCCAGTACTTC. Translated: CAWSSGKQETQYF. V and J are TRBV30 and TRBJ2-5, with D perhaps TRBD2 (5 bases). Trimming pared 2 bases from V and 2 bases from J, leaving 9 bases between. The CDR3 length is 13 residues. CDR1 is GTSNPN and CDR2 is SVGIG in the germline V gene (reference sequence).

The rearrangement joins TRBV5-4 to TRBJ1-1, with unresolved D. CDR3 length equals 12 residues. Trimming left V 0 bases short and J 6 bases short, with 6 bases between. Germline loops: CDR1 SGHNT, CDR2 YYREEE (reference sequence). The CDR3 sequence: CASSLDGPEAFF. For the CDR3, the DNA is TGTGCCAGCAGCTTGGACGGCCCTGAAGCTTTCTTT.

This clone was seen a single time. The V and J genes are TRBV15 and TRBJ2-5; D uncertain. Deletions cut 2 bases from V and 5 bases from J, with 9 bases between. This CDR3 is 13 amino acids long. The germline gives CDR1 LNHNV, CDR2 YYDKDF (reference sequence). The CDR3 here is CATSRQITETQYF. CDR3 in DNA: TGTGCCACCAGCAGACAAATCACGGAGACCCAGTACTTC.

V is TRBV12-5 and J is TRBJ2-5, with 7 bases aligning to TRBD1. The CDR3 sequence is 14 residues long. The J segment lost 3 bases and the V segment lost 5 bases, leaving 6 bases of the junction unmatched. CDR1 LGHNT and CDR2 FRNRAP come from the germline V gene. CDR3 region: CASGQGQTKETQYF. The DNA for the CDR3 is TGTGCTAGTGGTCAGGGACAGACGAAAGAGACCCAGTACTTC.

V is TRBV10-3 and J is TRBJ1-5; the D is unclear. V lost 0 bases and J 0 bases, leaving 9 bases between the germline ends. CDR1 is ENHRY, CDR2 SYGVKD, per germline. The CDR3 is made up of 16 amino acids. In DNA, the CDR3 is TGTGCCATCAGTGAGTCCGTTTTCAATAGCAATCAGCCCCAGCATTTT. Its translation: CAISESVFNSNQPQHF.

This clone occurred a few times. The rearrangement joins TRBV28 to TRBJ2-1; possibly TRBD1 or TRBD2 for D (5 bases each). The V end was cut by 6 bases, the J end by 9 bases, with 18 bases between. The germline gives CDR1 MDHEN, CDR2 SYDVKM. This CDR3 has 14 amino acids. The CDR3 loop reads CASSTGTVSGEQFF. CDR3 nucleotide sequence: TGTGCCAGCAGCACCGGGACGGTGTCCGGTGAGCAGTTCTTC.

This chain uses TRBV5-4 with TRBJ2-5; D call uncertain. The V end lost 0 bases, the J end lost 4 bases, and 7 bases lay between the germline ends. CDR3 length equals 13 residues. Germline V lookup: CDR1 SGHNT, CDR2 YYREEE (reference sequence). CDR3 region: CASSLGVAETQYF. Here the CDR3 DNA reads TGTGCCAGCAGCTTGGGAGTGGCAGAGACCCAGTACTTC.

The chain has TRBV9 and TRBJ1-3, with TRBD1 matching 7 bases. The V and J ends lost 4 bases and 3 bases, in that order; junction bases with no gene match: 10. The CDR3 consists of 16 residues. In germline, CDR1 is SGDLS, CDR2 YYNGEE. This chain's CDR3 is CASSTRDRALGNTIYF. The CDR3 nucleotides are TGTGCCAGCAGCACCAGAGACAGGGCGCTTGGAAACACCATATATTTT.

The V call is TRBV7-9, the J call TRBJ1-4; D unclear. The V end lost 3 bases, the J end lost 1 base, and 12 bases lay between the germline ends. The CDR3 covers 16 residues. Germline CDR1 and CDR2: SEHNR and FQNEAQ (reference sequence). The CDR3 region is CASSFGRTKTNEKLFF. The CDR3 DNA is TGTGCCAGCAGCTTTGGCAGGACTAAAACTAATGAAAAACTGTTTTTT. The variable domain in full, completed from reference TRBV7-9 and TRBJ1-4, reads DTGVSQNPRHKITKRGQNVTFRCDPISEHNRLYWYRQTLGQGPEFLTYFQNEAQLEKSRLLSDRFSAERPKGSFSTLEIQRTEQGDSAMYLCASSFGRTKTNEKLFFGSGTQLSVL.

The chain couples TRBV28 to TRBJ1-4; D not certain. The CDR3 loop spans 14 amino acids. The germline CDR1 and CDR2 sequences are MDHEN and SYDVKM. Trimming stripped 1 base from V and 4 bases from J, with 7 bases between. The CDR3 DNA sequence: TGTGCCAGCAGTTTATTACAGATTAATGAAAAACTGTTTTTT. Protein product: CASSLLQINEKLFF.

The chain is built from TRBV4-3 and TRBJ2-7; 10 nucleotides match TRBD1. Trimming at V came to 3 bases and at J to 0 bases, leaving 8 bases not matched to a gene. The CDR3 consists of 17 residues. Germline CDR1 is LGHNA and CDR2 is YSLEER. The CDR3 protein is CASSQERTGGGSYEQYF. The CDR3 region has the DNA TGCGCCAGCAGCCAGGAGAGGACAGGGGGAGGCTCCTACGAGCAGTACTTC.

Ten or more counts support this clone. The chain has TRBV19 and TRBJ2-2, with TRBD1 matching 7 bases. There are 14 residues in the CDR3. Looked up from germline, CDR1 is LNHDA and CDR2 is SQIVND (reference sequence). The V gene end was trimmed by 5 bases and the J gene end by 5 bases; junction bases not matched to a gene: 5. CDR3 in DNA: TGTGCCAGTAGTTCCCAGGGGGAGACCGGGGAGCTGTTTTTT. Translating it yields CASSSQGETGELFF.

This chain joins TRBV4-2 and TRBJ2-5; 13 nucleotides align to TRBD2. V shed 1 base, J shed 2 bases, and the junction held 10 bases outside the gene matches. Germline V CDR1 and CDR2: LGHNA, YNFKEQ. The length of the CDR3 is 19 residues. CDR3 DNA: TGTGCCAGCAGCCAAGGAGTGACTAGCGGGAGGTTAAGACAAGAGACCCAGTACTTC. As protein: CASSQGVTSGRLRQETQYF.

This sequence joins TRBV2 and TRBJ2-7, with 7 bases matching TRBD2. This CDR3 is built from 15 residues. Germline CDR1 and CDR2: SNHLY and FYNNEI. The V gene end was trimmed by 7 bases and the J gene end by 4 bases; junction bases not matched to a gene: 13. The DNA for the CDR3 is TGTGCCAGCACGGAGTCCGGGACTACCCTATACGAGCAGTACTTC. Amino acid sequence: CASTESGTTLYEQYF.

In this sample, this clone turned up a few times. The J gene is TRBJ2-2, the V gene TRBV10-3, with D hard to call. V lost 6 bases to trimming and J lost 6 bases, with 11 bases between them. This CDR3 comprises 13 residues. Germline CDR1 reads ENHRY; CDR2 reads SYGVKD. This chain's CDR3 is CAIRQNDAGELFF. The DNA of the CDR3 is TGTGCCATCAGACAGAACGACGCCGGGGAGCTGTTTTTT.

The rearrangement joins TRBV6-5 to TRBJ1-2; 7 bases agree with TRBD1. The CDR3 extends over 13 amino acids. With 7 bases clipped from V and 8 bases from J, the junction kept 10 bases outside the gene matches. CDR1 is MNHEY and CDR2 is SVGAGI in the germline V gene. The CDR3 sequence is CASNRQGGIGYTF. The CDR3 coding sequence is TGTGCCAGCAATCGACAGGGTGGAATCGGCTACACCTTC.

This clone was recorded once. The V and J genes are TRBV18 and TRBJ2-7; weak D call: TRBD2 (5 bases). The CDR3 extends over 13 amino acids. Germline assignment: CDR1 KGHSH and CDR2 LQKENI. Trimming cost V 2 bases and J 5 bases, with 10 bases left between them. CDR3 protein: CASSPTRNHEQYF. CDR3 sequence (DNA): TGTGCCAGCTCACCAACTAGGAATCACGAGCAGTACTTC.

This clone was recorded many times. This rearrangement joins TRBV19 to TRBJ1-5, with TRBD1 as a possible D gene (6 bases). Germline V gives CDR1 LNHDA, CDR2 SQIVND (reference sequence). V shed 6 bases and J shed 7 bases, with 13 bases lying between them. There are 13 residues in the CDR3. CDR3 sequence: CASSNREGQPQHF. CDR3 coding DNA: TGTGCCAGTAGCAACAGGGAGGGACAGCCCCAGCATTTT.